Shown below are 6 T cell receptor beta chains from a single sample sequenced in a study of shared clonotypes between healthy human individuals. Naive CD8 populations comprised CD45RO-negative cells positively selected for CCR7, excluding terminally differentiated effector memory CD45RA+ cells. This table comes from immunoSEQ multiplex PCR, and its TCRdb copy is limited to in-frame clones, with some not included. The sample comprises some 2,000,000 clones, approximately 94% of which are singletons, and 1.1% rests with the top ten. Sequenced input: naive CD8+ T cells sorted from blood. The receptors were sampled from a man younger than 35 in good health.

CDR3 region: CASSRTDETQYF. The CDR3 DNA reads TGTGCCAGCTCACGGACAGATGAGACCCAGTACTTC. This chain links TRBV9 with TRBJ2-5, with a weak D call TRBD1 (6 bases). The CDR3 consists of 12 residues. Trimming cost V 7 bases and J 5 bases, with 12 bases left between them. CDR1 is SGDLS, CDR2 YYNGEE, per germline.

This clone was detected only once. The rearrangement uses TRBV7-3 and TRBJ2-7; 13 bases agree with TRBD2. The CDR3 has 15 residues. The germline CDR1 and CDR2 sequences are SGHTA and FQGTGA. V lost 2 bases to trimming and J lost 9 bases; unmatched junction nucleotides: 7. For the CDR3, the DNA is TGTGCCAGCAGCTTAGGTGGGACTAGCGGGGATAGGCAGTACTTC. Translating gives CASSLGGTSGDRQYF. The full variable domain, with the rest looked up from reference TRBV7-3 and TRBJ2-7, is GAGVSQTPSNKVTEKGKYVELRCDPISGHTALYWYRQSLGQGPEFLIYFQGTGAADDSGLPNDRFFAVRPEGSVSTLKIQRTERGDSAVYLCASSLGGTSGDRQYFGPGTRLTVT.

This chain uses TRBV28 with TRBJ2-7; tentatively, D is TRBD2 (5 bases). Trimming took off 3 bases at V and 6 bases at J, with 12 bases between the two ends. Germline V gene sequence: CDR1 MDHEN, CDR2 SYDVKM. The CDR3 has 13 residues. The CDR3 loop is CASSFRGRGEQYF. DNA of the CDR3: TGTGCCAGCAGTTTCCGGGGTCGGGGCGAGCAGTACTTC. Using reference TRBV28 and TRBJ2-7 for the parts outside the CDR3, the full variable domain is DVKVTQSSRYLVKRTGEKVFLECVQDMDHENMFWYRQDPGLGLRLIYFSYDVKMKEKGDIPEGYSVSREKKERFSLILESASTNQTSMYLCASSFRGRGEQYFGPGTRLTVT.

With regard to this clone: Other DNA sequences in the same sample also yield this CDR3. The CDR3 here is CASSTTGSYEQYF. In nucleotides, the CDR3 is TGTGCCAGCAGTACAACAGGGTCCTACGAGCAGTACTTC. This chain links TRBV6-5 with TRBJ2-7, with D perhaps TRBD1 (6 bases). Germline V gene data show CDR1 as MNHEY and CDR2 as SVGAGI. Trimming removed 5 bases at V and 1 base at J, with 9 bases between. The CDR3 extends over 13 amino acids.

The chain employs TRBV18 and TRBJ2-7; D might be TRBD2 (6 bases). There are 15 residues in the CDR3. Trimming shortened V by 3 bases and J by 3 bases, and 15 bases separated the two germline ends. Germline assignment: CDR1 KGHSH and CDR2 LQKENI. The DNA for the CDR3 is TGTGCCAGCTCACCTTTCGATTGGCGGGGCTACGAGCAGTACTTC. Translated, it gives CASSPFDWRGYEQYF.

The chain is built from TRBV27 and TRBJ2-7; D unresolved. Trimming removed 5 bases at V and 3 bases at J, with 11 bases between. In germline, CDR1 is MNHEY, CDR2 SMNVEV (reference sequence). The CDR3 is 13 amino acids. Here the CDR3 DNA reads TGTGCCAGCAGTCCCATACCGGGCTACGAGCAGTACTTC. It codes for CASSPIPGYEQYF.